This T cell receptor beta chain was found in a study of OX40 agonist ivuxolimab in advanced cancers. Study background: Therapy given before enrollment (anti-PD-1, anti-PD-L1 or anti-CTLA-4) was allowed, and around 40% had some.

Researchers took blood at baseline, on cycle 4 day 1, and on cycle 7 day 1. In the case of this clone: Its antigen is as yet unknown.

Study-wide points: Clonal expansion was seen in CD4+ and CD8+ blood T cells by week 6 at 0.1 to 3.0 mg/kg. Expanded clones tended on average to be more numerous among CD8+ T cells than CD4+.

Clones were read by immunoSEQ multiplex PCR, and TCRdb kept only the in-frame ones, dropping some. Of 34,000 or so clones in the sample, over 80% were seen once. V gave up 2 bases and J gave up 4 bases, with 16 bases separating them. CDR1 is MGHRA and CDR2 is YSYEKL in the germline V gene. The CDR3 sequence is 16 residues long. This clonotype originated in an adult with an advanced solid tumor such as melanoma, head and neck, liver or kidney cancer. V and J are TRBV4-1 and TRBJ2-3; D might be TRBD2 (6 bases). The input for sequencing was CD4+ or CD8+ T cells sorted from blood, taken in a trial of the OX40 agonist ivuxolimab. The CDR3 protein is CASSQWAGPTADTQYF. In DNA form, the CDR3 reads TGCGCCAGCAGCCAATGGGCGGGACCTACGGCAGATACGCAGTATTTT.